The text below deals with one T cell receptor (beta chain). Its specificity is unknown. This record belongs to a study of shared clonotypes between healthy human individuals. Overall study results and limits: Only blood underwent sampling, and tissue repertoires likely differ. Between four donors, naive CD4 clonotypes were shared at a level of about 5%.

Profiled with immunoSEQ multiplex PCR; TCRdb holds only in-frame clones, not every one. The sample contains about 510,000 clones, 96% of which appear only once. CDR1 and CDR2 from the germline V gene are SGHRS and YFSETQ. The CDR3 covers 14 residues. Input material: naive CD4+ T cells sorted from blood. Subset denoted: CD45RA+ positively selected. The chain has TRBV5-1 and TRBJ2-5; D remains unclear. Gene TRBJ2-7 matches the end of the DNA better, so the J call may be wrong. The receptor comes from a woman in her thirties in good health. Here the CDR3 reads CASSLERESNEQYF. Written as DNA, the CDR3 is TGCGCCAGCAGCTTGGAAAGGGAATCTAACGAGCAGTACTTC.